The T cell receptor (beta chain) described here comes from a study of T-cell reconstitution after alpha-beta-depleted transplantation in children. This clonotype has more than one count but fewer than ten. The germline V gene encodes CDR1 MNHEY and CDR2 SMNVEV (reference sequence). The length of the CDR3 is 16 residues. The ends lost 5 bases at V and 0 bases at J; junction bases unmatched: 4. Construction of the TCRbeta library involved unique molecular identifiers. TCRdb called the PCR reads again in MiXCR, with one record for every CDR3 protein. Among approximately 350,000 distinct CDR3 sequences listed, 9% to 12% were seen once.

Sequenced material: PBMCs from the stem cell graft donor, taken from the stem cell graft. This rearrangement joins TRBV27 to TRBJ2-3; 11 nucleotides match TRBD2. The sequence was obtained from a human donor who donated a stem cell graft to a child with acute lymphoblastic leukemia. The CDR3: CASSPGLAVSTDTQYF. CDR3 coding DNA: TGTGCCAGCAGTCCGGGACTAGCGGTGAGCACAGATACGCAGTATTTT.